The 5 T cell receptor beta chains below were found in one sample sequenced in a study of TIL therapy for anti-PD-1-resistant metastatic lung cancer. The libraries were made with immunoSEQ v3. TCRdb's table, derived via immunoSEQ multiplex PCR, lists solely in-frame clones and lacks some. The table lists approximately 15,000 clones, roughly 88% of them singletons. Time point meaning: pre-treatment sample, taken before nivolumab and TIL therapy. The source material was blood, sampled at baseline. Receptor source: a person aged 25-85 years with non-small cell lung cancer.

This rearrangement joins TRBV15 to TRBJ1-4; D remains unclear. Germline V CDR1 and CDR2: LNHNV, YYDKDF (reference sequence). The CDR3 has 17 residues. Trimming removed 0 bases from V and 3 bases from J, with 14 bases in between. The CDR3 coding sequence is TGTGCCACCAGCAGAGATAGCGGTAGCGTGGCTAATGAAAAACTGTTTTTT. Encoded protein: CATSRDSGSVANEKLFF. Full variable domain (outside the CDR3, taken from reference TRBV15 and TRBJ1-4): DAMVIQNPRYQVTQFGKPVTLSCSQTLNHNVMYWYQQKSSQAPKLLFHYYDKDFNNEADTPDNFQSRRPNTSFCFLDIRSPGLGDTAMYLCATSRDSGSVANEKLFFGSGTQLSVL.

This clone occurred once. This CDR3 reads CASSYSSARGKETQYF. CDR3 nucleotide sequence: TGTGCCAGCAGTTACTCCTCGGCAAGGGGGAAAGAGACCCAGTACTTC. V usage is TRBV6-5 and J usage is TRBJ2-5, with D perhaps matching TRBD1 (6 bases). Germline loops: CDR1 MNHEY, CDR2 SVGAGI. The CDR3 loop spans 16 amino acids. Trimming removed 0 bases from V and 3 bases from J, with 14 bases in between.

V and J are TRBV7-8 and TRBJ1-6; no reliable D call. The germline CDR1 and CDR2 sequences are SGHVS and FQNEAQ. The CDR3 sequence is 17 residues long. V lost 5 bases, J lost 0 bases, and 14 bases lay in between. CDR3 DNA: TGTGCCAGCAGCCCGAAATCTCTGAGCTCCTATAATTCACCCCTCCACTTT. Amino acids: CASSPKSLSSYNSPLHF.

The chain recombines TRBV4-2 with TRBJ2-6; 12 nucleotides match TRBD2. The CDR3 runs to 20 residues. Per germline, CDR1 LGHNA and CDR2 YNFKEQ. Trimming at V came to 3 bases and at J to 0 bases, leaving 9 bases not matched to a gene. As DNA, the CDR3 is TGTGCCAGCAGCCACAGAAAAGGACTAGCGGGAACCTCTGGGGCCAACGTCCTGACTTTC. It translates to CASSHRKGLAGTSGANVLTF.

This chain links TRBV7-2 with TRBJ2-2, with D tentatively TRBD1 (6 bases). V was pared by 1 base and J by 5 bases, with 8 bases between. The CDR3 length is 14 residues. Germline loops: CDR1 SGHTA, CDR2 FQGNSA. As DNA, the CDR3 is TGTGCCAGCAGCTTAGGAGACAGGACCGGGGAGCTGTTTTTT. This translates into CASSLGDRTGELFF. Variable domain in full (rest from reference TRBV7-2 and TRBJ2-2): GAGVSQSPSNKVTEKGKDVELRCDPISGHTALYWYRQSLGQGLEFLIYFQGNSAPDKSGLPSDRFSAERTGGSVSTLTIQRTQQEDSAVYLCASSLGDRTGELFFGEGSRLTVL.